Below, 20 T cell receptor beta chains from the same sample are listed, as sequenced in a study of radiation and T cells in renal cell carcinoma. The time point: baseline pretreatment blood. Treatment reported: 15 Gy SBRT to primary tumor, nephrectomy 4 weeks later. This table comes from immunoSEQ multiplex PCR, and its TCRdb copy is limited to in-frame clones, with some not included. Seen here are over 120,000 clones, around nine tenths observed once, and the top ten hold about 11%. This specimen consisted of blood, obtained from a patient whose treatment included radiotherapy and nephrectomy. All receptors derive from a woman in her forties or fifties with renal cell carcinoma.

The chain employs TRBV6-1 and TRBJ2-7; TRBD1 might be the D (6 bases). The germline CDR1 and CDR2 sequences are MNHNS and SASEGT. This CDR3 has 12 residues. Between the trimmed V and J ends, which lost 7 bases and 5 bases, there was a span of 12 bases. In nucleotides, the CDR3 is TGTGCCAGCACGAGGAACAGGGACGAGCAGTACTTC. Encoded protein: CASTRNRDEQYF.

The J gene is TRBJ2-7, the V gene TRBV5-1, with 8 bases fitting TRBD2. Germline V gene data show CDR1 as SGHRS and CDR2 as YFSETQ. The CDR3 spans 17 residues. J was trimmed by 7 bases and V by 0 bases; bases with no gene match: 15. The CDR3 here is CASSLGVRAGAGEEQYF. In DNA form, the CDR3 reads TGCGCCAGCAGCTTGGGCGTTAGAGCGGGGGCCGGGGAGGAGCAGTACTTC.

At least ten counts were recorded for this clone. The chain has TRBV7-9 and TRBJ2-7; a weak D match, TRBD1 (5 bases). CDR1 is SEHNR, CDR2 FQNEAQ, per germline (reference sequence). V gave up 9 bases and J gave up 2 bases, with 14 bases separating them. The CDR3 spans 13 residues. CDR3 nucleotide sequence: TGTGCCAGTCTGGGCGACAGCACCTACGAGCAGTACTTC. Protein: CASLGDSTYEQYF.

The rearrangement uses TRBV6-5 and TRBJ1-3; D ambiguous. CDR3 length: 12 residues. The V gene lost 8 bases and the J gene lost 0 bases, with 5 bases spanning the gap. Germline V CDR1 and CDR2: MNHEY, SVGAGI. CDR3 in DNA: TGTGCCAGCTGGAGCTCTGGAAACACCATATATTTT. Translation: CASWSSGNTIYF.

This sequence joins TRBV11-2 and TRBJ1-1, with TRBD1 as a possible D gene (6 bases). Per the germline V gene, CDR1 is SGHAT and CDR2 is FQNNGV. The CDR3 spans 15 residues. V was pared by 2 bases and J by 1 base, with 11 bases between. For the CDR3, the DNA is TGTGCCAGCAGCTTATTTGGACAGACGAACACTGAAGCTTTCTTT. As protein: CASSLFGQTNTEAFF.

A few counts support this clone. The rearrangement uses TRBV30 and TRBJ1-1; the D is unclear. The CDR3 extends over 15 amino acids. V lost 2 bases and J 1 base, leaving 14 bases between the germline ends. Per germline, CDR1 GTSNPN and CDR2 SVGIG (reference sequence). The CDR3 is CAWSPFGGRNTEAFF. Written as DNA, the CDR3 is TGTGCCTGGAGTCCCTTCGGAGGGAGGAACACTGAAGCTTTCTTT. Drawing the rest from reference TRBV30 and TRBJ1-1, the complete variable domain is SQTIHQWPATLVQPVGSPLSLECTVEGTSNPNLYWYRQAAGRGLQLLFYSVGIGQISSEVPQNLSASRPQDRQFILSSKKLLLSDSGFYLCAWSPFGGRNTEAFFGQGTRLTVV.

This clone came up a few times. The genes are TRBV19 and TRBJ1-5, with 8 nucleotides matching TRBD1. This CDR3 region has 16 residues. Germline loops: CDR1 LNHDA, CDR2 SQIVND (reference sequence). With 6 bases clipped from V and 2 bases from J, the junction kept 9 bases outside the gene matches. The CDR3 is CASSETGAVGNQPQHF. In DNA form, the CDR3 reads TGTGCCAGTAGCGAGACAGGGGCGGTGGGCAATCAGCCCCAGCATTTT.

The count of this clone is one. CDR3 DNA: TGTGCCAGCAGCCCCGGGACTAGCGGATACAATGAGCAGTTCTTC. It is translated as CASSPGTSGYNEQFF. J is TRBJ2-1 and V is TRBV7-3; 11 positions agree with TRBD2. Trimming cost V 5 bases and J 4 bases; bases outside gene matches: 4. This CDR3 spans 15 amino acids. Germline loops: CDR1 SGHTA, CDR2 FQGTGA.

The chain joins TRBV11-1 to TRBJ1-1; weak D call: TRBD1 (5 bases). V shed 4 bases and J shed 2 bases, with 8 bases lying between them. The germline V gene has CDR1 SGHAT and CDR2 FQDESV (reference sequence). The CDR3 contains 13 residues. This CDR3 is CASSSTVNTEAFF. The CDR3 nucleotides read TGTGCCAGCAGCTCGACAGTTAACACTGAAGCTTTCTTT.

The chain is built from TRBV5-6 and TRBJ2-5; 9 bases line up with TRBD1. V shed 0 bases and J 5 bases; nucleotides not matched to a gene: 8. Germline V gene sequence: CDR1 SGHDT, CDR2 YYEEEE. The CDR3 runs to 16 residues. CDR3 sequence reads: CASSLERTGVRETQYF. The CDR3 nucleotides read TGTGCCAGCAGCTTGGAAAGGACAGGGGTGCGGGAGACCCAGTACTTC.

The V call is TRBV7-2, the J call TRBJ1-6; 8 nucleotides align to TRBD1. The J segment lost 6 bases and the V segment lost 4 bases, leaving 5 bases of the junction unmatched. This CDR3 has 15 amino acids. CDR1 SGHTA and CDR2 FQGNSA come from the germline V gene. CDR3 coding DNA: TGTGCCAGCAGCTACCGGACAGGGTTTAATTCACCCCTCCACTTT. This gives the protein CASSYRTGFNSPLHF.

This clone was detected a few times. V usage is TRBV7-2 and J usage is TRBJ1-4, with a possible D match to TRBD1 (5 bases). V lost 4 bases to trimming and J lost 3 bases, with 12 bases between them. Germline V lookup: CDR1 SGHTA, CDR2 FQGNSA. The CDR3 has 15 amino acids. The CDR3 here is CASSSSGQANEKLFF. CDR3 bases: TGTGCCAGCAGCTCCTCGGGGCAGGCTAATGAAAAACTGTTTTTT.

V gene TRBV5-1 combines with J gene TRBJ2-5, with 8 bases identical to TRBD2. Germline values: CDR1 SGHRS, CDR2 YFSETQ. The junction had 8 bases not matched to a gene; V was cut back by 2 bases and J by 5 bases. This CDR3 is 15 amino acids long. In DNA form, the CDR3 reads TGCGCCAGCAGCTTCGGTAGCGGGGCCGGGGAGACCCAGTACTTC. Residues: CASSFGSGAGETQYF.

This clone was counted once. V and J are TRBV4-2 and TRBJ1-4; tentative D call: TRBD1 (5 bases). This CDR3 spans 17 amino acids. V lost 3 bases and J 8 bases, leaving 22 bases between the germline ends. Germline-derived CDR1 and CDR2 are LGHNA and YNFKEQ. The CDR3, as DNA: TGTGCCAGCAGCCACTATAGAGAGGGACGGAGGAACGAAAAACTGTTTTTT. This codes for CASSHYREGRRNEKLFF.

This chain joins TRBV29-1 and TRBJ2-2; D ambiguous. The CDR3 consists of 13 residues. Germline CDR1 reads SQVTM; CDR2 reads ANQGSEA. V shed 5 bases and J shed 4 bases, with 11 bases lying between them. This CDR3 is CSVTKGPTGELFF. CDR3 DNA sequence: TGCAGCGTTACAAAAGGTCCCACCGGGGAGCTGTTTTTT.

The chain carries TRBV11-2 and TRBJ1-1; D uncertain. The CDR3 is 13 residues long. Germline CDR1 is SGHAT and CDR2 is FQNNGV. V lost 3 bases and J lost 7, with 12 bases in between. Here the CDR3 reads CASSFSLSGEAFF. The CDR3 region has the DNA TGTGCCAGCAGCTTCTCCCTCTCGGGTGAAGCTTTCTTT.

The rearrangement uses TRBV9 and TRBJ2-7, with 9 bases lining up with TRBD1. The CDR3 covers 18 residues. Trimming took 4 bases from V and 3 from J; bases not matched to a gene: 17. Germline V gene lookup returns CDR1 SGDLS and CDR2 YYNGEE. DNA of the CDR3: TGTGCCAGCAGCCCATACGCCCTCCCGGGACAGGGACACTACGAGCAGTACTTC. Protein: CASSPYALPGQGHYEQYF.

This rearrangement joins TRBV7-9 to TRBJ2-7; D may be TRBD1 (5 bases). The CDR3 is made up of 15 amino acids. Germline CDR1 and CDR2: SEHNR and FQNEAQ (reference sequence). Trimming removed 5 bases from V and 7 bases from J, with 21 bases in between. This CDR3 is CASSGQTARGWEQYF. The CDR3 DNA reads TGTGCCAGCAGCGGTCAGACAGCCCGCGGATGGGAGCAGTACTTC.

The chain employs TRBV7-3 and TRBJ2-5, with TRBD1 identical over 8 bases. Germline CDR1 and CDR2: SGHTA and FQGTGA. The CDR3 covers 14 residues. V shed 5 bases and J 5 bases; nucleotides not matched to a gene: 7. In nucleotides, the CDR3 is TGTGCCAGCAGCCTAGACAGGGGTAGGGAGACCCAGTACTTC. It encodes CASSLDRGRETQYF. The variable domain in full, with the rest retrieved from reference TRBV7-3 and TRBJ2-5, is GAGVSQTPSNKVTEKGKYVELRCDPISGHTALYWYRQSLGQGPEFLIYFQGTGAADDSGLPNDRFFAVRPEGSVSTLKIQRTERGDSAVYLCASSLDRGRETQYFGPGTRLLVL.

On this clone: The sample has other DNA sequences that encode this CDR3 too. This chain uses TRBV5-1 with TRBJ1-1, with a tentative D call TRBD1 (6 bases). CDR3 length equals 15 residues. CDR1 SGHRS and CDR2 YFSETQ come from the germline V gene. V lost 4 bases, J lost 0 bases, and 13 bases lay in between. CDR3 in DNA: TGCGCCAGCAGCGTGGGAGGGACATTGAACACTGAAGCTTTCTTT. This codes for CASSVGGTLNTEAFF.